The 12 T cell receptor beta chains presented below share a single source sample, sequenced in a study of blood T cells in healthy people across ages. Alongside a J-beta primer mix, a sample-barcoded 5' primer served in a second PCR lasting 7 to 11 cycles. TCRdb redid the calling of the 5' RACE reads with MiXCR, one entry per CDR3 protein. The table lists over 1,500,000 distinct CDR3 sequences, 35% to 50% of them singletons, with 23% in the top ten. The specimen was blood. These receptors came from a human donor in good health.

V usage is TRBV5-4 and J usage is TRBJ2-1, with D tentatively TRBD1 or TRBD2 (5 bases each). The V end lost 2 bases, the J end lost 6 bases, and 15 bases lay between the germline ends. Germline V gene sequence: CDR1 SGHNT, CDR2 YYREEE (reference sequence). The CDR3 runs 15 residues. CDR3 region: CASSLMLSGSNEQFF. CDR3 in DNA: TGTGCCAGCAGCTTAATGCTTTCAGGGAGCAATGAGCAGTTCTTC.

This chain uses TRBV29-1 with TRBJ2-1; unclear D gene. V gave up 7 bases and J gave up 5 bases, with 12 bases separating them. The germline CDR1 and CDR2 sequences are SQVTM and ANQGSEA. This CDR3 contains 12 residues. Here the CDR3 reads CSAGGGHNEQFF. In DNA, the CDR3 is TGCAGCGCGGGCGGCGGTCACAATGAGCAGTTCTTC.

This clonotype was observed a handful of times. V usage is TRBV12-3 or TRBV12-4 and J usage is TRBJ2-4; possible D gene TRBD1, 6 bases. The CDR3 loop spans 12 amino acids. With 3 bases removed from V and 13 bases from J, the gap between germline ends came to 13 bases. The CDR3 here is CASSLWGPEQYF. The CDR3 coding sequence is TGTGCCAGCAGTTTGTGGGGGCCTGAGCAGTACTTC.

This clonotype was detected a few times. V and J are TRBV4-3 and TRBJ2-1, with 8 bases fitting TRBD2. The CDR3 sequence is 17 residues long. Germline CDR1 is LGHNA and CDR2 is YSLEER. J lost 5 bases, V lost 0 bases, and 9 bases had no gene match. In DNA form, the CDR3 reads TGCGCCAGCAGCCAAGACCCCCCGGGGACTAGAGACAATGAGCAGTTCTTC. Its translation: CASSQDPPGTRDNEQFF.

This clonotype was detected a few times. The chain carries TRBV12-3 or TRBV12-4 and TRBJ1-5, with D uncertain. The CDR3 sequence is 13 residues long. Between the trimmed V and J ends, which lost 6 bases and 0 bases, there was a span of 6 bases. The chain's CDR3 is CASSRRSNQPQHF. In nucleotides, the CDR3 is TGTGCCAGCAGCCGACGTAGCAATCAGCCCCAGCATTTT.

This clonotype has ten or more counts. The CDR3 protein is CASSLGHSTDTQYF. CDR3 nucleotides: TGTGCCAGCAGCTTAGGACACAGCACAGATACGCAGTATTTT. The chain joins TRBV7-2 to TRBJ2-3; no firm D call. The germline CDR1 and CDR2 sequences are SGHTA and FQGNSA. The CDR3 runs to 14 residues. Trimming cost V 1 base and J 0 bases, with 5 bases left between them.

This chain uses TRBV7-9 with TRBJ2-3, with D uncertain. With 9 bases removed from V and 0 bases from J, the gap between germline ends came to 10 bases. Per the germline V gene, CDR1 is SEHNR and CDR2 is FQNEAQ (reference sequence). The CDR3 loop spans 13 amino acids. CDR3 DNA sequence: TGTGCCAGTTCGACTTCTAGCACAGATACGCAGTATTTT. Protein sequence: CASSTSSTDTQYF.

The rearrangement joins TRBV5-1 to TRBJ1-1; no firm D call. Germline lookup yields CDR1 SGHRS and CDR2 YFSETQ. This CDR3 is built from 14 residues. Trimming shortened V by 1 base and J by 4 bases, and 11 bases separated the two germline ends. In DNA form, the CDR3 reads TGCGCCAGCAGCTTGCGCCAGGTTTCCACTGAAGCTTTCTTT. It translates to CASSLRQVSTEAFF.

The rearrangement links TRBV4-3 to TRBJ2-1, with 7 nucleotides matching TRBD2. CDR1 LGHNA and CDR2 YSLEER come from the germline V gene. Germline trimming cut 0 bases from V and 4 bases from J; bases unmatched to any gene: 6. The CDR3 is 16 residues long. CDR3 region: CASSQEMGGGYNEQFF. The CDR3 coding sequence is TGCGCCAGCAGCCAAGAAATGGGGGGGGGGTACAATGAGCAGTTCTTC.

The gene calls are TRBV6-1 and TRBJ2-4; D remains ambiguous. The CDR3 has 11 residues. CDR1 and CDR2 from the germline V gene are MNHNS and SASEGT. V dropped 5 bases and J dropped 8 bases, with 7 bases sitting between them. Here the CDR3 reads CASSQNYIQYF. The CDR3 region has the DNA TGTGCCAGCAGTCAGAATTACATTCAGTACTTC.

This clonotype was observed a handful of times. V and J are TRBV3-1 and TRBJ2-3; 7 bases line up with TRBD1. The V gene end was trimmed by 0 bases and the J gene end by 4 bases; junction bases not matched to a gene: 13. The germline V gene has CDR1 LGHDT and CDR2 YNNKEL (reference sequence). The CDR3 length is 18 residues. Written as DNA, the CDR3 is TGTGCCAGCAGCCAAGATCTCCGATGGGACAGATTGTCAGATACGCAGTATTTT. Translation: CASSQDLRWDRLSDTQYF.

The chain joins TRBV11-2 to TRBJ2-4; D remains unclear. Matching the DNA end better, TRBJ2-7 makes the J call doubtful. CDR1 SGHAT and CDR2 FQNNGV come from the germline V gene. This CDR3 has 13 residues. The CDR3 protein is CASSSQTNYEQYF. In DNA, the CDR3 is TGTGCCAGCAGCTCACAAACTAACTACGAGCAGTACTTC.